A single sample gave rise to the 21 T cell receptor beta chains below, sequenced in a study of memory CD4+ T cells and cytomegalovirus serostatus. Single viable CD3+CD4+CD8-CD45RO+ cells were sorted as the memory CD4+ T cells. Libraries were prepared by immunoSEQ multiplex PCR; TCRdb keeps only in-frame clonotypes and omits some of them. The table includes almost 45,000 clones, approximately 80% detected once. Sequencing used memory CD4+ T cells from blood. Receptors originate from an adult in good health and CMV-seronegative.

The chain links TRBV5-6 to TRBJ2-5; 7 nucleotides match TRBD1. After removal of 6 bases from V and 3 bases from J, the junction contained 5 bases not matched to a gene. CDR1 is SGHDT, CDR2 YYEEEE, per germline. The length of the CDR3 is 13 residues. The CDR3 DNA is TGTGCCAGCACCGGGGACAGAGAAGAGACCCAGTACTTC. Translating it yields CASTGDREETQYF.

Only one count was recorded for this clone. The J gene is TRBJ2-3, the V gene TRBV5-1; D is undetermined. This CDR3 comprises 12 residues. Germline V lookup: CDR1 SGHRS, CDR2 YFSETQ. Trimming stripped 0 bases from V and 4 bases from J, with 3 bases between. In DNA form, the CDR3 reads TGCGCCAGCAGCTTGGATCCAGATACGCAGTATTTT. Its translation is CASSLDPDTQYF.

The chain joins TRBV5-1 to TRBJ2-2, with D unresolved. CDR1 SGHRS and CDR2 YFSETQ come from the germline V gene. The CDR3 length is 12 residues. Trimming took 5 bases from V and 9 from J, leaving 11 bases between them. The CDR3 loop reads CASRRPGRELFF. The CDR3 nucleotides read TGCGCCAGCAGACGCCCTGGGAGGGAGCTGTTTTTT.

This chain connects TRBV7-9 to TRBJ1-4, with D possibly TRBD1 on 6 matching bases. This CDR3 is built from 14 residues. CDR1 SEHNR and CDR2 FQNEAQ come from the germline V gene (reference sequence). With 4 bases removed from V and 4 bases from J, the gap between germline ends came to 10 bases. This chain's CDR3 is CASSSTGFNEKLFF. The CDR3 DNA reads TGTGCCAGCAGCTCGACAGGTTTTAATGAAAAACTGTTTTTT.

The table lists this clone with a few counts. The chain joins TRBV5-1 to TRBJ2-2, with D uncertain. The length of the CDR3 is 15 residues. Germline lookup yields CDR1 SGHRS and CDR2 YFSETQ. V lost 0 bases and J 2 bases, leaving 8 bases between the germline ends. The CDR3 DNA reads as TGCGCCAGCAGCTTGGCTGGTTTAAACACCGGGGAGCTGTTTTTT. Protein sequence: CASSLAGLNTGELFF.

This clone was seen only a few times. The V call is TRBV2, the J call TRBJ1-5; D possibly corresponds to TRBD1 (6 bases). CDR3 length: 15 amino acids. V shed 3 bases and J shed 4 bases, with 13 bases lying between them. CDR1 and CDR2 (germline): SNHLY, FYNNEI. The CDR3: CASSEWSDRNQPQHF. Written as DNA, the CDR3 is TGTGCCAGCAGTGAGTGGTCGGACAGAAATCAGCCCCAGCATTTT.

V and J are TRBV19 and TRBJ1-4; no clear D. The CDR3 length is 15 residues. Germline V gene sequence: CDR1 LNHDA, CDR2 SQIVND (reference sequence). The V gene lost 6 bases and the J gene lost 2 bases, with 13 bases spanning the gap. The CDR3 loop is CASSWGEYTNEKLFF. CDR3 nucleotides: TGTGCCAGTAGCTGGGGTGAATATACTAATGAAAAACTGTTTTTT.

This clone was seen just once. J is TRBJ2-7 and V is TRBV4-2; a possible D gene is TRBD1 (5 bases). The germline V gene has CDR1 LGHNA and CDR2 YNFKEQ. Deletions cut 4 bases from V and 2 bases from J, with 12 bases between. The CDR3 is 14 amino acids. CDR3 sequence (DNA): TGTGCCAGCAGCCTTTCGACAGAACCCTACGAGCAGTACTTC. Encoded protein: CASSLSTEPYEQYF.

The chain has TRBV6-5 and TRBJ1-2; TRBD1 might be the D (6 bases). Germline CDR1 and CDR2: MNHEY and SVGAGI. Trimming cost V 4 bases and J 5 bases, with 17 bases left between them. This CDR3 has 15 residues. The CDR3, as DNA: TGTGCCAGCAGTTCGTCAAGGACAGATACGTATGGCTACACCTTC. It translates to CASSSSRTDTYGYTF.

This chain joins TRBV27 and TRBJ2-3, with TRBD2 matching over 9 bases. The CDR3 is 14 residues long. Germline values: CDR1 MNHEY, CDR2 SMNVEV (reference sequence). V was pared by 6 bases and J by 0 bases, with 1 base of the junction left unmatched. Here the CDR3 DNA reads TGTGCCAGCAGCCTAGCGGGGAGCACAGATACGCAGTATTTT. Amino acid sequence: CASSLAGSTDTQYF.

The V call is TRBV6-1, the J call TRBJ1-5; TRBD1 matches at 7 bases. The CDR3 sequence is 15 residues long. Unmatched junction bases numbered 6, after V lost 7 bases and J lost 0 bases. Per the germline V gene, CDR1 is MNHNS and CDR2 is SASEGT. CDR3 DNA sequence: TGTGCCAGCATAGGACAGGCCTATAGCAATCAGCCCCAGCATTTT. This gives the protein CASIGQAYSNQPQHF.

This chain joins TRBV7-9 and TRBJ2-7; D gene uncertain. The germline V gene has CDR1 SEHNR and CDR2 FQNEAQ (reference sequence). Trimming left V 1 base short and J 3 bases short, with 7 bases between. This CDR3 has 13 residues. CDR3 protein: CASSLEYSYEQYF. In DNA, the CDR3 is TGTGCCAGCAGCTTAGAGTATAGCTACGAGCAGTACTTC.

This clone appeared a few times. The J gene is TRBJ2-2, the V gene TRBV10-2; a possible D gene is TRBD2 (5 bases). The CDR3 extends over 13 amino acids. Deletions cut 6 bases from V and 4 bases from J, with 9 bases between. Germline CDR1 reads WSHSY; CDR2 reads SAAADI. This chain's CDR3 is CASRDSFTGELFF. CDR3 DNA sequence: TGCGCCAGCAGGGACTCATTCACCGGGGAGCTGTTTTTT.

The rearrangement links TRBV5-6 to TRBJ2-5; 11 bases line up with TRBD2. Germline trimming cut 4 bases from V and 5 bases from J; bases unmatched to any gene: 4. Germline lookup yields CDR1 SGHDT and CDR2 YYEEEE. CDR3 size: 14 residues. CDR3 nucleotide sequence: TGTGCCAGCAGCGCCTGGACTAGCGGGGAGACCCAGTACTTC. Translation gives CASSAWTSGETQYF.

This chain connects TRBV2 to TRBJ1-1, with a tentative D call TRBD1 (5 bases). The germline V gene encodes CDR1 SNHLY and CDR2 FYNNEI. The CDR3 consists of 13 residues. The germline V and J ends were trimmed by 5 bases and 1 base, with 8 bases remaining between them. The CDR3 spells CASSLDRNTEAFF. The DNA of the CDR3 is TGTGCCAGCAGTCTCGACAGGAACACTGAAGCTTTCTTT.

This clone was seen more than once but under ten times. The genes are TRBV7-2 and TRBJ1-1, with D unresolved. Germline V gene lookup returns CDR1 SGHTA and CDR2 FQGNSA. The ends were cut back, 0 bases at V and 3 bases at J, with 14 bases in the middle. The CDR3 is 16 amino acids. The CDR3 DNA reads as TGTGCCAGCAGCTTAGCGTTGTGGGCGGTCGACACTGAAGCTTTCTTT. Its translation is CASSLALWAVDTEAFF.

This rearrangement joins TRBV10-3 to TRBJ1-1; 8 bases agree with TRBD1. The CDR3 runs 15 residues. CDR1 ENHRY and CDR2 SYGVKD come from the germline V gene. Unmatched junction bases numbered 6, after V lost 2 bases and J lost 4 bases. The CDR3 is CAISEPKTGGTEAFF. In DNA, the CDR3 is TGTGCCATCAGTGAGCCTAAAACAGGGGGCACTGAAGCTTTCTTT.

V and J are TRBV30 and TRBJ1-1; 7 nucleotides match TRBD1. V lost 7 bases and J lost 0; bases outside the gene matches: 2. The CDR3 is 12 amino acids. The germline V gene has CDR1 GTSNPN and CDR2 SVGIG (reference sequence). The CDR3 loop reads CASGQLNTEAFF. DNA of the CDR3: TGTGCCTCGGGACAGCTGAACACTGAAGCTTTCTTT.

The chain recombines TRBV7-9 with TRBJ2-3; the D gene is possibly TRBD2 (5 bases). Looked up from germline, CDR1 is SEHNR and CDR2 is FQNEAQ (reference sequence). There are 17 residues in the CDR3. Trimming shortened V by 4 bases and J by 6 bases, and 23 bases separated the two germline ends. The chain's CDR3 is CASSSRRPTRSGDTQYF. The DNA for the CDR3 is TGTGCCAGCAGCTCCCGGAGGCCCACCCGATCCGGCGATACGCAGTATTTT.

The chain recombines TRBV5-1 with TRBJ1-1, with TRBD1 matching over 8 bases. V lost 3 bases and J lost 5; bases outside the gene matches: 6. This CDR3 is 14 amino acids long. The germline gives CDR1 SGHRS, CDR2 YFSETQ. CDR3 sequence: CASSSSRGQTEAFF. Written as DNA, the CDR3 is TGCGCCAGCAGCTCCTCCAGGGGGCAAACTGAAGCTTTCTTT.

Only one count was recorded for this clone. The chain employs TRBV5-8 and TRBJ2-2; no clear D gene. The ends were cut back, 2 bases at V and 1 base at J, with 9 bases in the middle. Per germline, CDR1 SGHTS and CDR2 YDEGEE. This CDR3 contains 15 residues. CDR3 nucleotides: TGTGCCAGCAGCTTCTGGGCAGAGAACACCGGGGAGCTGTTTTTT. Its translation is CASSFWAENTGELFF.